Below are 14 T cell receptor beta chains sequenced from a single sample in a study of blood T cell repertoires in COVID-19. Clones were sequenced by immunoSEQ multiplex PCR, and TCRdb holds only the in-frame ones, with some missing. Of 150,000 to 180,000 clones in the sample, roughly 80% were seen once. Sequenced input: peripheral blood. All receptors derive from an elderly man with acute or convalescent COVID-19.

This clone appeared a single time. The CDR3 DNA reads TGTGCCAGCAGCGCAGGGACAGGTGAGCAGTACTTC. Protein: CASSAGTGEQYF. J is TRBJ2-7 and V is TRBV9, with 8 bases aligning to TRBD1. From germline, CDR1 is SGDLS and CDR2 YYNGEE. The CDR3 totals 12 residues. V was clipped by 3 bases and J by 7 bases; unmatched bases: 3.

This clone was counted a single time. V usage is TRBV5-1 and J usage is TRBJ1-5, with a possible D match to TRBD1 (5 bases). V lost 0 bases and J lost 3, with 10 bases in between. Per germline, CDR1 SGHRS and CDR2 YFSETQ. The CDR3 sequence is 15 residues long. The CDR3 loop reads CASSLDTGTNQPQHF. CDR3 nucleotides: TGCGCCAGCAGCTTGGACACAGGTACCAATCAGCCCCAGCATTTT.

J is TRBJ2-7 and V is TRBV6-1; 8 nucleotides line up with TRBD1. This CDR3 is 14 amino acids long. The germline V gene has CDR1 MNHNS and CDR2 SASEGT. V was pared by 1 base and J by 4 bases, with 3 bases of the junction left unmatched. The CDR3: CASSEGTGLYEQYF. The CDR3 DNA reads TGTGCCAGCAGTGAAGGGACAGGGTTGTACGAGCAGTACTTC.

This clone was picked up a small number of times. V usage is TRBV18 and J usage is TRBJ1-1; 8 bases match TRBD1. V lost 3 bases to trimming and J lost 1 base; unmatched junction nucleotides: 4. Germline V lookup: CDR1 KGHSH, CDR2 LQKENI. The CDR3 is 15 amino acids. CDR3 protein: CASSPVTGGNTEAFF. The CDR3 nucleotides are TGTGCCAGCTCACCCGTTACAGGGGGGAACACTGAAGCTTTCTTT.

V is TRBV5-1 and J is TRBJ1-6; D perhaps matches TRBD1 (6 bases). Trimming pared 4 bases from V and 6 bases from J, leaving 11 bases between. CDR3 length equals 14 residues. Looked up from germline, CDR1 is SGHRS and CDR2 is YFSETQ. The CDR3 reads CASSPGTINSPLHF. The CDR3 DNA follows: TGCGCCAGCAGCCCCGGGACAATTAATTCACCCCTCCACTTT.

This chain connects TRBV4-2 to TRBJ1-2; TRBD1 matches 8 bases. The J segment lost 5 bases and the V segment lost 1 base, leaving 6 bases of the junction unmatched. This CDR3 spans 15 amino acids. Germline V gene lookup returns CDR1 LGHNA and CDR2 YNFKEQ. The CDR3 bases are TGTGCCAGCAGCCAAGGGGACAGGTTCGGGTATGGCTACACCTTC. Amino acids: CASSQGDRFGYGYTF.

The V gene is TRBV5-1, the J gene TRBJ2-1; TRBD1 aligns across 7 bases. V dropped 0 bases and J dropped 3; count of bases not matched to a gene: 3. This CDR3 is 15 amino acids long. CDR1 is SGHRS, CDR2 YFSETQ, per germline. The DNA of the CDR3 is TGCGCCAGCAGCTTGGAGGGACAGTTCTACAATGAGCAGTTCTTC. It yields the protein CASSLEGQFYNEQFF.

This clone was seen a few times. The rearrangement links TRBV5-6 to TRBJ2-2; D is ambiguous. The CDR3 extends over 13 amino acids. Trimming took 4 bases from V and 2 from J, leaving 6 bases between them. Per the germline V gene, CDR1 is SGHDT and CDR2 is YYEEEE. The CDR3 sequence: CASSPYNTGELFF. CDR3 nucleotides: TGTGCCAGCAGCCCTTATAACACCGGGGAGCTGTTTTTT.

This clone was found once. This chain connects TRBV10-3 to TRBJ2-3; 12 bases match TRBD2. Per germline, CDR1 ENHRY and CDR2 SYGVKD. With V trimmed by 3 bases and J by 5 bases, 6 bases remained unmatched. This CDR3 spans 16 amino acids. The CDR3 nucleotides are TGTGCCATCAGTGAATCTAGCGGGGGGGCGCGAGATACGCAGTATTTT. Protein product: CAISESSGGARDTQYF.

The V and J genes are TRBV19 and TRBJ2-1, with TRBD2 matching 13 bases. Germline V lookup: CDR1 LNHDA, CDR2 SQIVND (reference sequence). Trimming removed 6 bases from V and 10 bases from J; junction bases left unmatched: 9. The length of the CDR3 is 15 residues. The chain's CDR3 is CASRRELAGGQEQFF. The DNA of the CDR3 is TGTGCCAGTAGGAGGGAACTAGCGGGGGGGCAGGAGCAGTTCTTC.

The chain has TRBV3-1 (or the pseudogene TRBV3-2) and TRBJ2-7; 11 nucleotides match TRBD2. Germline V gene sequence: CDR1 LGHDT, CDR2 YNNKEL (reference sequence). CDR3 length equals 15 residues. The V and J ends lost 6 bases and 3 bases, in that order; junction bases with no gene match: 7. The CDR3 sequence is CASRISGGGNYEQYF. The DNA for the CDR3 is TGTGCCAGCAGGATTAGCGGGGGGGGAAACTACGAGCAGTACTTC.

The chain recombines TRBV7-9 with TRBJ2-4; TRBD2 is a possible D gene (6 bases). The V gene's germline CDR1 is SEHNR and CDR2 FQNEAQ (reference sequence). The CDR3 has 15 amino acids. V lost 4 bases and J 6 bases, leaving 16 bases between the germline ends. The CDR3 loop is CASSSMGQGLNIQYF. The CDR3 DNA reads TGTGCCAGCAGCTCCATGGGCCAGGGACTAAACATTCAGTACTTC.

J is TRBJ2-5 and V is TRBV5-4; no reliable D call. Germline V gene data show CDR1 as SGHNT and CDR2 as YYREEE (reference sequence). The length of the CDR3 is 16 residues. Trimming removed 0 bases from V and 4 bases from J, with 16 bases in between. The CDR3 reads CASSLVSGRLRETQYF. The CDR3 DNA follows: TGTGCCAGCAGCTTGGTTTCAGGCCGCCTACGAGAGACCCAGTACTTC.

This clone appeared a few times. The chain uses TRBV30 and TRBJ2-1; 12 nucleotides match TRBD2. V shed 5 bases and J 9 bases; nucleotides not matched to a gene: 8. Germline CDR1 reads GTSNPN; CDR2 reads SVGIG (reference sequence). This CDR3 spans 14 amino acids. The CDR3 DNA follows: TGTGCCTGGTCACTAGCGGGGGGCGGTGGTGAGCAGTTCTTC. Translation: CAWSLAGGGGEQFF.